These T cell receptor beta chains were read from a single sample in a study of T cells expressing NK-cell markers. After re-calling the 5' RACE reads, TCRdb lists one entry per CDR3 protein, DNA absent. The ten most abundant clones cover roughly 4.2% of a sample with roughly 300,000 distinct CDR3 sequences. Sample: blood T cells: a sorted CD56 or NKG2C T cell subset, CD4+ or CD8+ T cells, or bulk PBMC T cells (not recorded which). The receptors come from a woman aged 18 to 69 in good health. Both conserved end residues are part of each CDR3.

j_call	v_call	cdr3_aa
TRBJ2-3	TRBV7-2	CASSLVGQGVGDTQYF
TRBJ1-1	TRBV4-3	CASSQDPYNKGSTEAFF
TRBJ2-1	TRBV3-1	CASSHQTIRDEQFF
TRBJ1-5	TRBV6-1	CASSSDRVVRSNQPQHF
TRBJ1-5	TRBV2	CASRFIDSSNQPQHF
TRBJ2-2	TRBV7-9	CASTVKSVTGELFF
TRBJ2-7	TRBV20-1	CSASLGIYEQYF
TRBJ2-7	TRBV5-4	CASSRTGVGEQYF
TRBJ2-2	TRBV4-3	CASSQRQYNTGELFF
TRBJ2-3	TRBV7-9	CASSLMVDTQYF
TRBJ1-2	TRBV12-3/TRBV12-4	CASSPPGQGDPYTF
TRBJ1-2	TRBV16	CASSQIVEGGYTF
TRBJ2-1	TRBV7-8	CASSSRTSGMGYNEQFF
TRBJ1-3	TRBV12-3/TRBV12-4	CASRRASGNTIYF
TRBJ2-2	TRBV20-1	CSAQRGRTQNTGELFF
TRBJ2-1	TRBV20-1	CSARPPSAEQFF
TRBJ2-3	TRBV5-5	CASSLEGRFTDTQYF
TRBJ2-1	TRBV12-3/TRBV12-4	CASSFRGNEQFF
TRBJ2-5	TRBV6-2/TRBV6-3	CASSRHREQETQYF
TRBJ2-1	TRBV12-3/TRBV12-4	CASRHQQGVSSYNEQFF
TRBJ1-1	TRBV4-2	CASSRGTGGRGTEAFF
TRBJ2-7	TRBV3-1	CASSQVGRAPEQYF
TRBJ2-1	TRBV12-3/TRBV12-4	CASTFPGLEDNEQFF
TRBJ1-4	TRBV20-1	CSAFNRDGDEKLFF
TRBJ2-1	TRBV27	CASSYTTSGTYNEQFF
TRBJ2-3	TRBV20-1	CSASSREGRTDTQYF
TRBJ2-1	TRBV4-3	CASSQDIAGGRDEQFF
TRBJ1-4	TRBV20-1	CSARDLPGQGNEKLFF
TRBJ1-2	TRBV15	CATSDRDRGSYGYTF
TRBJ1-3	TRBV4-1	CASRGTGGNTIYF
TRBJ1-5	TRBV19	CASSLNNGQGAWDRNQPQHF
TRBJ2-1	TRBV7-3	CASSVDSGISYNEQFF
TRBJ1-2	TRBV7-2	CASSLNLNYGYTF
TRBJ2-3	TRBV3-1	CASSLAPPGLEF
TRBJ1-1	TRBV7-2	CASSLVGGRNTEAFF
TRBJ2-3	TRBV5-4	CASSFRTSGRKDTQYF
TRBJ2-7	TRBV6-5	CASSYSNRIYEQYF
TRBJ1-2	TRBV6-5	CASSYPGQGLDGYTF
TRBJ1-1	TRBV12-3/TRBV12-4	CASSTPGLYTEAFF
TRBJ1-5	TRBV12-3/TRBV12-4	CASTIGQIGQPQHF
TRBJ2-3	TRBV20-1	CSAPAGGSTDTQYF
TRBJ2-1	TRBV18	CASSPQRSSYNEQFF
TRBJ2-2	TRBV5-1	CASRGGDWTNTGELFF
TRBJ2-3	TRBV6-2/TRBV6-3	CASSTTSGRRDTQYF
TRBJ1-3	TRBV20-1	CSAETGTSGNTIYF
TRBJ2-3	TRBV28	CASSFRLAGALSTDTQYF
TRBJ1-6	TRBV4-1	CASSQGVGVWNSPLHF
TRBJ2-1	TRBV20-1	CSATYLAGQGNEQFF
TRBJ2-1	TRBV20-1	CSAKEGSDDNEQFF
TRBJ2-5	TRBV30	CAWSGTSETQYF
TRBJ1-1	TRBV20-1	CSAAHGLEAFF
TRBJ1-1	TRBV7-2	CASIPGGVRNTEAFF
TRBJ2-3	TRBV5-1	CASSLNRLSDTQYF
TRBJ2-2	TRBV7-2	CASSTRDRGSAGELFF
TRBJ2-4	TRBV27	CATAGTGGSLAKNIQYF
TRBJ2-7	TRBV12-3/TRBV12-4	CASSFWLAGVREQYF
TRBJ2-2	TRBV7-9	CASSPRLANTGELFF
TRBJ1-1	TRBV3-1	CASSRQGGAEAFF
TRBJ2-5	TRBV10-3	CAISGSSGAQETQYF
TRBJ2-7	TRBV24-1	CATSAALAGLYEQYF